The following is a T cell receptor beta chain sequence with its context. CDR3 size: 15 residues. J was trimmed by 5 bases and V by 1 base; bases with no gene match: 8. The germline CDR1 and CDR2 sequences are LGHNT and FRNRAP. The source of the sample is a study of T-cell memory formation after mild COVID-19. Study-wide background: TCR clusters largely stayed donor specific.

TCRdb passed the 5' RACE reads through MiXCR, listing each CDR3 protein once. The repertoire holds some 280,000 distinct CDR3 sequences, with 16% as singletons. The clonotype comes from a young man who had mild COVID-19 (a few samples of this study predate the infection). Cell type and time point are not known. The rearrangement joins TRBV12-5 to TRBJ2-7, with TRBD1 identical over 7 bases. Sample: PBMCs or a T cell subset sorted from them (not recorded which). For the CDR3, the DNA is TGTGCTAGTGGTTTGGGTCCGGGACAGATCAACGAGCAGTACTTC. It translates to CASGLGPGQINEQYF. Based on the CDR3 plus reference TRBV12-5 and TRBJ2-7, the full variable domain is DARVTQTPRHKVTEMGQEVTMRCQPILGHNTVFWYRQTMMQGLELLAYFRNRAPLDDSGMPKDRFSAEMPDATLATLKIQPSEPRDSAVYFCASGLGPGQINEQYFGPGTRLTVT.